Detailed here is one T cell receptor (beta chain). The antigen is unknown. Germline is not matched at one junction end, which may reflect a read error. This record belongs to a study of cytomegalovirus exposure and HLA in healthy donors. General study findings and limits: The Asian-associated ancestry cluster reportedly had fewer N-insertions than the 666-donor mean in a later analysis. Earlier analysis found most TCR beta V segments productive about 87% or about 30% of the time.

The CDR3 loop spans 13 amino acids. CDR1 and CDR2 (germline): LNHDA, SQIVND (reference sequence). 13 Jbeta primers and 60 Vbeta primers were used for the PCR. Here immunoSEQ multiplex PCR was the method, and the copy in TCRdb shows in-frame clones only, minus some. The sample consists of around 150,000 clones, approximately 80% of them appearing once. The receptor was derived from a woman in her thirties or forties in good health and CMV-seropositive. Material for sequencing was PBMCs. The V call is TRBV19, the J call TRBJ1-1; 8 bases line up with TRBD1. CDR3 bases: TGTGCCAGTACTATAACGACAGGGGTTGAAGCTTTCTTT. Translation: CASTITTGVEAFF.